This T cell receptor (beta chain) originates from a study of Graves' ophthalmopathy and Graves' hyperthyroidism. In the study overall: Hyperthyroidism was considered stable when no ophthalmopathy appeared within 18 months of follow-up.

Comment on this clonotype: Its antigen is not known.

Ages of hyperthyroidism patients ran from 18 to 65, and their diagnoses were new, under 2 months' duration. Enrollment excluded any patients with other autoimmune diseases, uncontrolled infections, pregnancy or lactation. Amplification of TCR beta CDR3 regions used RNA transcripts. Scientists carried out first-round RT-PCR using HTBI primers and then a second-round multiplex PCR. TCRdb reanalysed the multiplex PCR reads using MiXCR and keeps one entry per CDR3 protein. The sample has over a million distinct CDR3 sequences; less than 45% are singletons. Overall study results and limits: Most expanded thyroid clonotypes above 0.001 frequency also appeared in blood.

Sequencing was performed on peripheral blood or thyroid tissue (not recorded which). This TCR was sampled from an adult man with Graves' hyperthyroidism.

The CDR3 nucleotides are TGTGCCAGCAGTGAGGGGGGGACCATGAACACTGAAGCTTTCTTT. Translated: CASSEGGTMNTEAFF. V gene TRBV25-1 combines with J gene TRBJ1-1, with D tentatively TRBD1 (5 bases). Trimming cost V 3 bases and J 0 bases, with 11 bases left between them. The germline V gene has CDR1 MGHDK and CDR2 SYGVNS. The CDR3 consists of 15 residues.